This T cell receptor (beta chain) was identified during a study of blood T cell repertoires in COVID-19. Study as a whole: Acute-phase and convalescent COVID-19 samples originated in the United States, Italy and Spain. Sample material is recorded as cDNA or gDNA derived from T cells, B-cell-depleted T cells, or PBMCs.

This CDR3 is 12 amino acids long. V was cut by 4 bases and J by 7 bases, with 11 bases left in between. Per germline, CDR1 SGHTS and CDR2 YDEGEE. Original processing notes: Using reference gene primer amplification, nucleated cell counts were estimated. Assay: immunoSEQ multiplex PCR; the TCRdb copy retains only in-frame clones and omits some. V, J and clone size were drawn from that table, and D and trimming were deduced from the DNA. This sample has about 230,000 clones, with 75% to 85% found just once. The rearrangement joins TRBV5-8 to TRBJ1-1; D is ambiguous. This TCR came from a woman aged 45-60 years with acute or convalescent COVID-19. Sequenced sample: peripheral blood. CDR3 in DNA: TGTGCCAGCAGCCCGAGACTTGATGAAGCTTTCTTT. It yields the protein CASSPRLDEAFF.